These T cell receptor beta chains were read from a single sample in a study of blood T cell repertoires in COVID-19. Produced via immunoSEQ multiplex PCR; TCRdb's table is partial and in-frame only. In the table there are 400,000 or so clones, about 89% of which are singletons. What was sequenced was PBMCs or T cells enriched from blood (not recorded which). These receptor sequences come from a man aged 35-49 years in a cohort exposed to, infected with or recovered from COVID-19 (not recorded which). Each CDR3 is given with its conserved first and last residue. The order of the fields is D gene, clone size, V gene, J gene, CDR3 length, CDR3 protein, CDR3 DNA. The D gene is left open where the match is weak. The size of a clone is reported for some rows only, either as once, few or many, or as a class for expanded clones.

>NA|NA|TRBV7-3|TRBJ2-1|15
CASSLVSGQYNEQFF
TGTGCCAGCAGCTTAGTTTCAGGACAGTACAATGAGCAGTTCTTC
>NA|NA|TRBV6-5|TRBJ1-6|14
CASSSQGGGSPLHF
TGTGCCAGCAGTTCACAGGGTGGAGGATCACCCCTCCACTTT
>TRBD1|NA|TRBV7-9|TRBJ1-1|17
CASRDKVQTGVNTEAFF
TGTGCCAGCAGGGATAAGGTTCAAACAGGGGTGAACACTGAAGCTTTCTTT
>NA|NA|TRBV3-1/TRBV3-2|TRBJ2-1|15
CASSQAGQSYNEQFF
TGTGCCAGCAGCCAAGCAGGACAGTCCTACAATGAGCAGTTCTTC
>NA|NA|TRBV4-1|TRBJ1-1|13
CASSQARGTEAFF
TGCGCCAGCAGCCAAGCCAGGGGAACTGAAGCTTTCTTT
>TRBD1|NA|TRBV10-1|TRBJ1-2|16
CASPKGAVKEYYGYTF
TGCGCCAGCCCCAAGGGGGCAGTCAAGGAATACTATGGCTACACCTTC
>TRBD2|NA|TRBV7-2|TRBJ2-3|15
CASSLSGLAGPGQYF
TGTGCCAGCAGCTTATCGGGACTAGCGGGGCCAGGGCAGTATTTT
>NA|NA|TRBV20-1|TRBJ2-7|11
CSARASYEQYF
TGCAGTGCTAGGGCCAGCTACGAGCAGTACTTC
>NA|NA|TRBV28|TRBJ1-2|15
CASSPYSRGGDGYTF
TGTGCCAGCAGCCCGTACAGTCGGGGAGGGGATGGCTACACCTTC
>NA|NA|TRBV2|TRBJ2-5|12
CASSEGGSGSYF
TGTGCCAGCAGTGAAGGTGGATCCGGGTCGTACTTC
>TRBD1|few|TRBV10-2|TRBJ1-5|15
CASSEAGGGNQPQHF
TGCGCCAGCAGTGAAGCAGGGGGTGGCAATCAGCCCCAGCATTTT
>NA|NA|TRBV7-6|TRBJ2-1|11
CASSLLNEQFF
TGTGCCAGCAGCTTGTTAAATGAGCAGTTCTTC
>NA|NA|TRBV15|TRBJ2-7|14
CATSREREPYEQYF
TGTGCCACCAGCAGAGAACGGGAACCCTACGAGCAGTACTTC
>TRBD1|NA|TRBV5-1|TRBJ2-7|17
CASSLSGTGLTSYEQYF
TGCGCCAGCAGCCTGTCCGGGACAGGGCTTACCTCCTACGAGCAGTACTTC
>TRBD1|NA|TRBV19|TRBJ2-4|17
CASTNGQGSLAKNIQYF
TGTGCCAGTACCAACGGACAGGGGTCCCTAGCCAAAAACATTCAGTACTTC
>TRBD1|NA|TRBV19|TRBJ1-1|16
CASSTRNRGRNTEAFF
TGTGCCAGTAGTACCAGAAACAGGGGGCGGAACACTGAAGCTTTCTTT
>NA|few|TRBV7-2|TRBJ2-1|14
CASNRGSSYNEQFF
TGTGCCAGCAACCGGGGGAGCTCCTACAATGAGCAGTTCTTC
>TRBD1|NA|TRBV28|TRBJ2-7|15
CASTSSGQLTYEQYF
TGTGCCAGCACCTCCTCGGGACAGTTAACCTACGAGCAGTACTTC
>TRBD2|NA|TRBV7-8|TRBJ2-2|16
CASSPRTSSTSGELFF
TGTGCCAGCAGCCCCAGGACTAGTTCGACGTCCGGGGAGCTGTTTTTT
>NA|NA|TRBV6-1|TRBJ2-1|12
CASSDNINEQFF
TGTGCCAGCAGTGACAACATAAATGAGCAGTTCTTC
>TRBD2|NA|TRBV4-1|TRBJ2-3|16
CASSQVAGGGTDTQYF
TGCGCCAGCAGCCAAGTGGCGGGAGGTGGCACAGATACGCAGTATTTT
>NA|NA|TRBV6-5|TRBJ2-7|14
CASRRNKGDYEQYF
TGTGCCAGCCGGCGAAACAAGGGGGACTACGAGCAGTACTTC
>NA|NA|TRBV28|TRBJ2-3|13
CASSGRGPRGQYF
TGTGCCAGCAGTGGGCGGGGACCAAGGGGGCAGTATTTT
>NA|NA|TRBV5-8|TRBJ1-1|15
CASSFVGLGNTEAFF
TGTGCCAGCAGCTTTGTTGGGCTGGGGAACACTGAAGCTTTCTTT
>NA|NA|TRBV6-5|TRBJ2-1|15
CASSYTGVPYNEQFF
TGTGCCAGCAGTTATACGGGAGTTCCCTACAATGAGCAGTTCTTC
>NA|NA|TRBV14|TRBJ1-2|13
CASSQDRGYGYTF
TGTGCCAGCAGCCAAGACCGGGGCTATGGCTACACCTTC
>TRBD1|NA|TRBV7-9|TRBJ1-5|16
CASSTGTGILGQPQHF
TGTGCCAGCAGCACAGGGACAGGGATTTTGGGTCAGCCCCAGCATTTT
>TRBD1|NA|TRBV14|TRBJ1-1|17
CASSLKKTPRGLPEAFF
TGTGCCAGCAGCCTAAAAAAAACGCCCAGGGGGCTCCCTGAAGCTTTCTTT